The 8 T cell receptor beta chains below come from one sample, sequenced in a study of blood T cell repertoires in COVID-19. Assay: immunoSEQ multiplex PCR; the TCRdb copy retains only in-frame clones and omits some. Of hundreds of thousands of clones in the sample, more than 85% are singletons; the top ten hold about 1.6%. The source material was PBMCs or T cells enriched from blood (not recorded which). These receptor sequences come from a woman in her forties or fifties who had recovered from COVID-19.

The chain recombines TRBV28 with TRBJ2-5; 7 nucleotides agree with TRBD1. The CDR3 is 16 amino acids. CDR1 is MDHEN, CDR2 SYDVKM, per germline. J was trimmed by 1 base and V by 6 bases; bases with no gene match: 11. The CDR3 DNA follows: TGTGCCAGCAGCAGTACTATCAGGGGGTCCCAAGAGACCCAGTACTTC. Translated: CASSSTIRGSQETQYF.

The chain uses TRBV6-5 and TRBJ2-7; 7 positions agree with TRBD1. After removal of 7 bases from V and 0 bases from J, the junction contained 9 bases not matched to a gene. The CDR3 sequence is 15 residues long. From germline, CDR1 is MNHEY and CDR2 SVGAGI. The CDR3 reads CASISPGQSSYEQYF. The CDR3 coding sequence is TGTGCCAGCATCAGTCCGGGACAGAGCTCCTACGAGCAGTACTTC.

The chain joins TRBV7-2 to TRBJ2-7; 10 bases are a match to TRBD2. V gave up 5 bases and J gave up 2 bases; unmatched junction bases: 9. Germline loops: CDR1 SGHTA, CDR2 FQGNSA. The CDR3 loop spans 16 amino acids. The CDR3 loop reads CASSPPELAGAYEQYF. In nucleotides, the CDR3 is TGTGCCAGCAGCCCCCCCGAGCTAGCGGGAGCCTACGAGCAGTACTTC.

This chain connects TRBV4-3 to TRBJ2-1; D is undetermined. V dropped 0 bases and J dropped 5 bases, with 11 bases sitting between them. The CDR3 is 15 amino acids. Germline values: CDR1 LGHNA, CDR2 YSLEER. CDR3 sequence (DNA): TGCGCCAGCAGCCAAGATCCCGCGTCGCACAATGAGCAGTTCTTC. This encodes CASSQDPASHNEQFF.

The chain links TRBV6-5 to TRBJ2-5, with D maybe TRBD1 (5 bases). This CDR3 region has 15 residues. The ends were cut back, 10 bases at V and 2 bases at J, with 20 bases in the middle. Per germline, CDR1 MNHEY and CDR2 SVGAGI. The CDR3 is CATGWPGRNQETQYF. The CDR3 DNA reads TGTGCCACAGGATGGCCAGGGCGGAATCAAGAGACCCAGTACTTC.

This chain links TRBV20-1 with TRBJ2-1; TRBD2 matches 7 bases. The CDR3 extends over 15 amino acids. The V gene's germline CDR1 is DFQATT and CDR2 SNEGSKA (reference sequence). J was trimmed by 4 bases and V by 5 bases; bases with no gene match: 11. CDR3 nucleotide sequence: TGCAGTGCTCGTGAGGTGTCTAGCGGATACAATGAGCAGTTCTTC. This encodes CSAREVSSGYNEQFF.

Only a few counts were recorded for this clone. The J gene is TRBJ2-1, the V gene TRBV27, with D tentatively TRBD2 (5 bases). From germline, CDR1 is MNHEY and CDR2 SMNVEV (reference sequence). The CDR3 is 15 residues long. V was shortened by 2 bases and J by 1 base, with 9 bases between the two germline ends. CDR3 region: CASSLPGRSYNEQFF. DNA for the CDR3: TGTGCCAGCAGTTTACCGGGGAGATCCTACAATGAGCAGTTCTTC.

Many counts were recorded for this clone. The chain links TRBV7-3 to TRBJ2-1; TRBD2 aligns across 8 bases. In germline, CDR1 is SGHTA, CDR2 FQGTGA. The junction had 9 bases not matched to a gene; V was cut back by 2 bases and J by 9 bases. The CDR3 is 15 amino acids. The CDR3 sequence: CASSLAGGSVTEQFF. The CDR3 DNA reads TGTGCCAGCAGCTTAGCGGGAGGCTCCGTGACTGAGCAGTTCTTC.